This passage covers 5 T cell receptor beta chains from one sample sequenced in a study of Ad26.COV2.S vaccination and SARS-CoV-2 variants. Treatment: around 19 received Ad26.COV2.S at low or high dose, single or two shots; several received placebo; per-sample allocation not given. Material that was analyzed had been drawn on day 63 after the first vaccine or placebo injection. Measured with immunoSEQ multiplex PCR; TCRdb has only the in-frame clones, and not every one. The sample has some 320,000 clones; about 86% are singletons. The sample in question was peripheral blood, obtained in a trial of Ad26.COV2.S vaccine versus placebo. These receptors came from a person aged 18-65 years who received the Ad26.COV2.S COVID-19 vaccine or a placebo.

The gene calls are TRBV15 and TRBJ2-4; D is unclear. Germline CDR1 LNHNV, CDR2 YYDKDF (reference sequence). The CDR3 totals 16 residues. V was cut by 4 bases and J by 1 base, with 14 bases left in between. The CDR3 is CATSKDLTVAKNIQYF. CDR3 coding DNA: TGTGCCACCAGCAAAGACCTTACAGTGGCCAAAAACATTCAGTACTTC.

The genes are TRBV3-1 (or the pseudogene TRBV3-2) and TRBJ2-7; 13 bases align to TRBD2. The J segment lost 7 bases and the V segment lost 8 bases, leaving 8 bases of the junction unmatched. The CDR3 consists of 14 residues. CDR1 LGHDT and CDR2 YNNKEL come from the germline V gene (reference sequence). CDR3 nucleotide sequence: TGTGCCAGCGCTGGACTAGCGGGGGCGGGGGAGCAGTACTTC. Protein: CASAGLAGAGEQYF.

This clone was detected many times. V gene TRBV7-9 combines with J gene TRBJ2-2; 13 nucleotides agree with TRBD2. The germline CDR1 and CDR2 sequences are SEHNR and FQNEAQ (reference sequence). The V and J ends lost 5 bases and 0 bases, in that order; junction bases with no gene match: 9. This CDR3 has 19 residues. DNA of the CDR3: TGTGCCAGCAGCCCAAGACTAGCGGGGGGCGCCCCGAACACCGGGGAGCTGTTTTTT. Translation gives CASSPRLAGGAPNTGELFF.

This chain links TRBV6-5 with TRBJ2-7; D unresolved. The CDR3 has 13 residues. V lost 7 bases, J lost 1 base, and 11 bases lay in between. Germline V gene data show CDR1 as MNHEY and CDR2 as SVGAGI. The CDR3 spells CASIPAGSYEQYF. In DNA form, the CDR3 reads TGTGCCAGCATCCCCGCAGGTTCCTACGAGCAGTACTTC.

As to this clone: At one end the junction does not follow the germline gene, possibly because of a read error. V usage is TRBV6-6 and J usage is TRBJ1-5; D gene unclear. Per germline, CDR1 MNHNY and CDR2 SVGAGI (reference sequence). The CDR3 length is 14 residues. The CDR3: CASSHSGSNQPQHF. The CDR3 nucleotides read TGTGCCAGCAGTCACTCCGGGAGCAATCAGCCCCAGCATTTT.